These 16 T cell receptor beta chains were sequenced from one sample in a study of blood T cell repertoires in COVID-19 (dated by TCRdb to the early 2020s). Libraries were made using the immunoSEQ multiplex PCR assay. TCRdb stores this immuneACCESS table with in-frame sequences only. Part of the clones is absent; in the studies checked, under half of the shortfall reflects unresolved V genes, and no reason is known for the rest. This sample gives 250,000 to 300,000 clones in total; about nine tenths of them show up just once. The ten largest clones take up over 2% of the sample. Sequenced input: PBMCs or T cells enriched from blood (not recorded which). Every receptor here comes from a woman in her thirties or forties with acute COVID-19.

The chain combines TRBV15 with TRBJ2-1; D unresolved. V lost 0 bases and J 4 bases, leaving 10 bases between the germline ends. The V gene's germline CDR1 is LNHNV and CDR2 YYDKDF (reference sequence). This CDR3 has 15 residues. The CDR3 DNA reads TGTGCCACCAGCAGAGAGGTCAGCGCGTACAATGAGCAGTTCTTC. Translating it yields CATSREVSAYNEQFF. The full variable domain, in which reference TRBV15 and TRBJ2-1 provide the parts outside the CDR3, is DAMVIQNPRYQVTQFGKPVTLSCSQTLNHNVMYWYQQKSSQAPKLLFHYYDKDFNNEADTPDNFQSRRPNTSFCFLDIRSPGLGDTAMYLCATSREVSAYNEQFFGPGTRLTVL.

This clone was seen just once. The chain employs TRBV15 and TRBJ1-2, with D possibly matching TRBD1 (5 bases). The CDR3 has 15 amino acids. CDR1 and CDR2 from the germline V gene are LNHNV and YYDKDF (reference sequence). V was shortened by 5 bases and J by 4 bases, with 17 bases between the two germline ends. The CDR3 is CATSDSLGTVYGYTF. The DNA for the CDR3 is TGTGCCACCAGCGACAGTCTCGGAACAGTCTATGGCTACACCTTC.

The chain links TRBV9 to TRBJ2-6; D call uncertain. Looked up from germline, CDR1 is SGDLS and CDR2 is YYNGEE. CDR3 length equals 14 residues. Trimming took off 5 bases at V and 2 bases at J, with 8 bases between the two ends. CDR3 DNA: TGTGCCAGCAGTTTAGCAGCTGGGGCCAACGTCCTGACTTTC. Amino acids: CASSLAAGANVLTF.

CDR3 protein: CASSSTRGIDKNIQYF. Written as DNA, the CDR3 is TGTGCCAGCAGCTCGACTCGGGGGATCGACAAAAACATTCAGTACTTC. The chain carries TRBV7-9 and TRBJ2-4, with a possible D match to TRBD2 (6 bases). Trimming took 4 bases from V and 3 from J, leaving 16 bases between them. This CDR3 is built from 16 residues. Per the germline V gene, CDR1 is SEHNR and CDR2 is FQNEAQ (reference sequence).

This clone has a single count. The chain couples TRBV7-3 to TRBJ2-3, with 12 bases identical to TRBD2. This CDR3 comprises 15 residues. V shed 5 bases and J 5 bases; nucleotides not matched to a gene: 5. CDR1 and CDR2 (germline): SGHTA, FQGTGA. CDR3 loop: CASSLAGGVGDTQYF. CDR3 DNA: TGTGCCAGCAGCCTAGCGGGAGGGGTGGGAGATACGCAGTATTTT. The complete variable domain, with remaining parts taken from reference TRBV7-3 and TRBJ2-3, reads GAGVSQTPSNKVTEKGKYVELRCDPISGHTALYWYRQSLGQGPEFLIYFQGTGAADDSGLPNDRFFAVRPEGSVSTLKIQRTERGDSAVYLCASSLAGGVGDTQYFGPGTRLTVL.

J is TRBJ2-6 and V is TRBV25-1, with TRBD1 identical over 9 bases. Germline values: CDR1 MGHDK, CDR2 SYGVNS. V shed 8 bases, J shed 7 bases, and the junction held 9 bases outside the gene matches. The CDR3 consists of 15 residues. CDR3 DNA sequence: TGTGCCAGCTCGGCCCGGGGACAGGGCGCCAACGTCCTGACTTTC. Protein product: CASSARGQGANVLTF.

V is TRBV7-2 and J is TRBJ2-7; 9 nucleotides line up with TRBD2. Germline CDR1 reads SGHTA; CDR2 reads FQGNSA. This CDR3 has 16 residues. V dropped 1 base and J dropped 2; count of bases not matched to a gene: 6. In DNA, the CDR3 is TGTGCCAGCAGCTTAGTGGCGGGAGGGGCCCCCTACGAGCAGTACTTC. Protein sequence: CASSLVAGGAPYEQYF.

The V call is TRBV19, the J call TRBJ1-1, with 9 bases matching TRBD1. With 6 bases clipped from V and 0 bases from J, the junction kept 5 bases outside the gene matches. There are 15 residues in the CDR3. Germline V gene sequence: CDR1 LNHDA, CDR2 SQIVND (reference sequence). CDR3 in DNA: TGTGCCAGTAGACGGACAGGGGACATGAACACTGAAGCTTTCTTT. It encodes CASRRTGDMNTEAFF. Based on the CDR3 plus reference TRBV19 and TRBJ1-1, the full variable domain is DGGITQSPKYLFRKEGQNVTLSCEQNLNHDAMYWYRQDPGQGLRLIYYSQIVNDFQKGDIAEGYSVSREKKESFPLTVTSAQKNPTAFYLCASRRTGDMNTEAFFGQGTRLTVV.

The rearrangement joins TRBV27 to TRBJ2-3, with D possibly TRBD2 on 6 matching bases. Germline V lookup: CDR1 MNHEY, CDR2 SMNVEV (reference sequence). V dropped 0 bases and J dropped 4 bases, with 17 bases sitting between them. The CDR3 covers 17 residues. CDR3: CASSLSGLLTPADTQYF. The CDR3 DNA follows: TGTGCCAGCAGTTTATCCGGACTACTCACCCCCGCAGATACGCAGTATTTT.

The chain joins TRBV10-3 to TRBJ2-6, with D perhaps matching TRBD1 (7 bases). V shed 7 bases and J shed 0 bases, with 13 bases lying between them. Germline V gives CDR1 ENHRY, CDR2 SYGVKD. The CDR3 covers 16 residues. Written as DNA, the CDR3 is TGTGCCATCACCGCGGGACAGAGCTCTGGGGCCAACGTCCTGACTTTC. Translation gives CAITAGQSSGANVLTF.

The gene calls are TRBV2 and TRBJ1-5; D is ambiguous. The CDR3 totals 14 residues. Deletions cut 4 bases from V and 0 bases from J, with 7 bases between. Germline CDR1 SNHLY, CDR2 FYNNEI. The CDR3 region has the DNA TGTGCCAGCAGTGTGGGGAGTAGCAATCAGCCCCAGCATTTT. This gives the protein CASSVGSSNQPQHF.

The chain has TRBV6-5 and TRBJ1-1; D call uncertain. The CDR3 length is 13 residues. Trimming took 5 bases from V and 3 from J, leaving 10 bases between them. Germline V CDR1 and CDR2: MNHEY, SVGAGI. CDR3 sequence reads: CASSQSRHTEAFF. The CDR3 DNA is TGTGCCAGCAGTCAGTCCCGTCACACTGAAGCTTTCTTT.

This clone has more than one count but fewer than ten. The chain combines TRBV12-3 or TRBV12-4 with TRBJ1-1, with D possibly TRBD1 on 5 matching bases. V shed 5 bases and J shed 5 bases, with 12 bases lying between them. CDR3 length equals 13 residues. CDR3 in amino acids: CASSQGKWTEAFF. The CDR3 DNA sequence: TGTGCCAGCAGTCAGGGAAAGTGGACTGAAGCTTTCTTT.

The genes are TRBV7-6 and TRBJ2-1; D perhaps matches TRBD1 (6 bases). Germline CDR1 SGHVS, CDR2 FNYEAQ. CDR3 length: 16 residues. V gave up 6 bases and J gave up 2 bases, with 17 bases separating them. This chain's CDR3 is CASSSQGQRTYNEQFF. CDR3 nucleotides: TGTGCCAGCAGTTCCCAGGGGCAACGAACCTACAATGAGCAGTTCTTC.

The chain joins TRBV21-1 to TRBJ2-7; the table assigns TRBD1, which was not confirmed against the DNA. TRBV21-1 is a known pseudogene. This CDR3 has 14 amino acids. The CDR3 DNA reads as TGTGCCAGCAGCAAATTGGGCAGGGGGCGGGAGCAGTACTTC. The encoded protein is CASSKLGRGREQYF.

This chain uses TRBV9 with TRBJ2-2; the D gene is possibly TRBD2 (5 bases). CDR1 and CDR2 from the germline V gene are SGDLS and YYNGEE. The CDR3 length is 16 residues. The ends were cut back, 2 bases at V and 2 bases at J, with 13 bases in the middle. The CDR3 DNA is TGTGCCAGCAGCGTCGGACCGGGAAAAAACACCGGGGAGCTGTTTTTT. Translating it yields CASSVGPGKNTGELFF. The full variable domain, with the rest looked up from reference TRBV9 and TRBJ2-2, is DSGVTQTPKHLITATGQRVTLRCSPRSGDLSVYWYQQSLDQGLQFLIQYYNGEERAKGNILERFSAQQFPDLHSELNLSSLELGDSALYFCASSVGPGKNTGELFFGEGSRLTVL.